This TCR beta chain appears in the sequencing data of a study of cytomegalovirus exposure and HLA in healthy donors. A word on this clone: Its target is unknown.

CDR1 is ENHRY, CDR2 SYGVKD, per germline. Trimming took 2 bases from V and 5 from J; bases not matched to a gene: 8. The CDR3 is 16 residues long. General study points: Analysis was performed later, and it showed HLA-associated TCR beta chains to be more clonally expanded than equally common others. In a later analysis, V- and J-gene trimming of beta chains associated with a DCLRE1C missense variant, replicated independently.

A multiplex PCR was run with 60 Vbeta primers and 13 Jbeta primers. The assay was immunoSEQ multiplex PCR, and TCRdb's table has in-frame clones only and misses some. This table has 85,000 to 120,000 clones, roughly 80% appearing once. The source is a man between 35 and 55 years old in good health and CMV-seronegative. Sequencing used PBMCs. This rearrangement joins TRBV10-3 to TRBJ2-3; 9 nucleotides line up with TRBD1. DNA of the CDR3: TGTGCCATCAGTGAGCCTCAGACAGGGGGGGGAGATACGCAGTATTTT. This sequence encodes CAISEPQTGGGDTQYF.